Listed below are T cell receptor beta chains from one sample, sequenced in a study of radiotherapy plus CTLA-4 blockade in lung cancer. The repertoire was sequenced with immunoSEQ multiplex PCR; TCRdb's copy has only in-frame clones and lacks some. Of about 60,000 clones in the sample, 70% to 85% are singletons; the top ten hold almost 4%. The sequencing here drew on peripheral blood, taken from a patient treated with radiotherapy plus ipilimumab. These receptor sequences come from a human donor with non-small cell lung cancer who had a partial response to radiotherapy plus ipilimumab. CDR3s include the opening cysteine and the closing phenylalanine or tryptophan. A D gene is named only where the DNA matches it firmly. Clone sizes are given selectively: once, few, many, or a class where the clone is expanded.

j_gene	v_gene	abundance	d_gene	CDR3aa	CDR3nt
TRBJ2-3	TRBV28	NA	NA	CASNSGIPTDTQYF	TGTGCCAGCAATTCGGGGATCCCCACAGATACGCAGTATTTT
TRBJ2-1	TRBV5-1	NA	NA	CASSLLGMDNEQFF	TGCGCCAGCAGCTTGCTCGGGATGGACAATGAGCAGTTCTTC
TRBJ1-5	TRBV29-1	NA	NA	CSVAGALNQPQHF	TGCAGCGTCGCAGGGGCACTCAATCAGCCCCAGCATTTT
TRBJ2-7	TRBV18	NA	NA	CASSPVGGNEQYF	TGTGCCAGCTCACCGGTAGGGGGTAACGAGCAGTACTTC
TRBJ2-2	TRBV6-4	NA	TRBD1	CASRRGGTANTGELFF	TGTGCCAGTAGGAGAGGTGGGACAGCGAACACCGGGGAGCTGTTTTTT
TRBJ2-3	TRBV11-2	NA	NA	CASSLVLAPSTDTQYF	TGTGCCAGCAGCTTAGTCCTAGCGCCGAGCACAGATACGCAGTATTTT
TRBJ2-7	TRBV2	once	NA	CASSTRAVIYEQYF	TGTGCCAGCAGTACCAGGGCGGTAATCTACGAGCAGTACTTC
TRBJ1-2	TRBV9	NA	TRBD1	CASTQGENYGYTF	TGTGCCAGCACCCAGGGGGAGAACTATGGCTACACCTTC
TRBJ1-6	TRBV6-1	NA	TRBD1	CASSESGTGGGSPLHF	TGTGCCAGCAGTGAATCTGGGACAGGGGGCGGTTCACCCCTCCACTTT
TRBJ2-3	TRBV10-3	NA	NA	CAISGGEADTQYF	TGTGCCATCAGTGGAGGGGAGGCAGATACGCAGTATTTT
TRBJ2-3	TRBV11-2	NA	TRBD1	CASSPGQQSTDTQYF	TGTGCCAGCAGCCCGGGACAGCAGTCCACAGATACGCAGTATTTT
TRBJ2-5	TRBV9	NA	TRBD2	CASSLSSGGETQYF	TGTGCCAGCAGTCTTTCTAGCGGAGGGGAGACCCAGTACTTC
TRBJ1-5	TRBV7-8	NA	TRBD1	CASSLGQALNQPQHF	TGTGCCAGCAGCTTGGGACAGGCCCTTAATCAGCCCCAGCATTTT
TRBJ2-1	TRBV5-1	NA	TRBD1	CASSLDRGDNEQFF	TGCGCCAGCAGCTTGGACAGGGGCGACAATGAGCAGTTCTTC
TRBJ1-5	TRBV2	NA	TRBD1	CASGTGGYQPQHF	TGTGCCAGCGGAACAGGGGGCTATCAGCCCCAGCATTTT
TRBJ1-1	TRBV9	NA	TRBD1	CASSLDRGTEAFF	TGTGCCAGCAGCTTGGACAGGGGGACTGAAGCTTTCTTT
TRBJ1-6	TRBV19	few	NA	CASSSQLRTLNSPLHF	TGTGCCAGTAGTTCTCAACTTCGGACACTAAATTCACCCCTCCACTTT
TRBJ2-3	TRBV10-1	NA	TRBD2	CASMAGGGGVDTQYF	TGCGCCAGCATGGCGGGCGGGGGAGGGGTAGATACGCAGTATTTT
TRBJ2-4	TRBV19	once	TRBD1	CASRPGTVKNIQYF	TGTGCCAGTAGGCCCGGGACAGTCAAAAACATTCAGTACTTC
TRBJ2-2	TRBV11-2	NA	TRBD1	CASSPARGQSGELFF	TGTGCCAGCAGCCCGGCCAGGGGGCAATCCGGGGAGCTGTTTTTT
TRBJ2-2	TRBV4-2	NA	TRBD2	CASSRSGGANTGELFF	TGTGCCAGCAGCCGTAGTGGGGGGGCGAACACCGGGGAGCTGTTTTTT
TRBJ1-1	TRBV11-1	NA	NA	CASTDYDTEAFF	TGTGCCAGCACTGACTATGACACTGAAGCTTTCTTT
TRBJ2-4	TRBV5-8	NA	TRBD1	CASSLGDRLKNIQYF	TGTGCCAGCAGCTTGGGGGACAGACTAAAAAACATTCAGTACTTC
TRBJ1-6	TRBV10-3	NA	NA	CAISESEDSPLHF	TGTGCCATCAGTGAGTCGGAGGATTCACCCCTCCACTTT
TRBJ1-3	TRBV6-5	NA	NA	CASSSGVDLGNTIYF	TGTGCCAGCAGCTCAGGGGTTGATCTTGGAAACACCATATATTTT
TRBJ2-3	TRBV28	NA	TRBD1	CASWGQHTDTQYF	TGTGCCAGCTGGGGACAGCACACAGATACGCAGTATTTT
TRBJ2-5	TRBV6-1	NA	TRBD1	CASRETGGGETQYF	TGTGCCAGCAGGGAGACAGGGGGCGGAGAGACCCAGTACTTC
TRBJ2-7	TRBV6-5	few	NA	CASSLTRGYEQYF	TGTGCCAGCAGTTTGACCAGGGGATACGAGCAGTACTTC
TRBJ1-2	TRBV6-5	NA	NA	CASSKTDYGYTF	TGTGCCAGCAGTAAGACAGACTATGGCTACACCTTC
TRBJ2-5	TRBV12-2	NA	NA	CASRDLVRITVDETQYF	TGTGCAAGTCGTGACTTGGTTAGGATCACCGTCGACGAGACCCAGTACTTC
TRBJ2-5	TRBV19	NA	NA	CASSGGASETQYF	TGTGCCAGTAGTGGGGGGGCCTCGGAGACCCAGTACTTC
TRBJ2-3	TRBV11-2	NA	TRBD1	CASSFRDRGESDTQYF	TGTGCCAGCAGCTTCCGGGACAGGGGGGAGTCAGATACGCAGTATTTT
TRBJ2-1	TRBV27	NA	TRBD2	CASSLTSGGGDEQFF	TGTGCCAGCAGTTTAACTAGCGGGGGCGGGGATGAGCAGTTCTTC
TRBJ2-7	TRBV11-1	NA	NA	CASSLASLPYEQYF	TGTGCCAGCAGCTTAGCTTCACTCCCCTACGAGCAGTACTTC
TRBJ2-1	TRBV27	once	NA	CASEGGGDEQFF	TGTGCCAGCGAAGGGGGTGGCGATGAGCAGTTCTTC
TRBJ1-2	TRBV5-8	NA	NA	CASSLVSGNYGYTF	TGTGCCAGCAGCTTGGTCTCCGGTAACTATGGCTACACCTTC
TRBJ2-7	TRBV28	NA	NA	CASSLSGPSYEQYF	TGTGCCAGCAGTTTAAGCGGCCCCTCCTACGAGCAGTACTTC
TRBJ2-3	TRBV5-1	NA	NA	CASSTLAVASTDTQYF	TGCGCCAGCAGCACCTTAGCGGTTGCTAGCACAGATACGCAGTATTTT
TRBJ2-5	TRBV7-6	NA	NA	CASSLVAVQETQYF	TGTGCCAGCAGCTTAGTTGCGGTACAAGAGACCCAGTACTTC
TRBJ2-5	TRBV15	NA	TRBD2	CATSRPSSGQKTQYF	TGTGCCACCAGCAGACCTTCTAGCGGGCAAAAGACCCAGTACTTC
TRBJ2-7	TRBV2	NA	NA	CATYRDKTSYEQYF	TGTGCCACCTACCGGGACAAGACCTCCTACGAGCAGTACTTC
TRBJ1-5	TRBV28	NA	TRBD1	CASSLDRSNQPQHF	TGTGCCAGCAGCTTGGACAGGAGCAATCAGCCCCAGCATTTT
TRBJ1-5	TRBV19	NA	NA	CASSLSPLGNQPQHF	TGTGCCAGTAGCCTGTCCCCGCTAGGCAATCAGCCCCAGCATTTT
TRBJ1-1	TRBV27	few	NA	CASSFEGSRNTEAFF	TGTGCCAGCAGTTTCGAGGGAAGTCGGAACACTGAAGCTTTCTTT
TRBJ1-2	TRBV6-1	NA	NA	CASSQLPQGGYGYTF	TGTGCCAGCAGCCAGCTACCGCAGGGAGGTTATGGCTACACCTTC
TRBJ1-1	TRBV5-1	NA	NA	CASSSSTSDTEAFF	TGCGCCAGCAGCTCCTCCACTTCGGACACTGAAGCTTTCTTT
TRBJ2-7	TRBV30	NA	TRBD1	CAWSGDRGREQYF	TGTGCCTGGAGTGGGGACAGGGGACGCGAGCAGTACTTC
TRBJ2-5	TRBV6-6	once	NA	CASSYRGETQYF	TGTGCCAGCAGTTACCGAGGGGAGACCCAGTACTTC
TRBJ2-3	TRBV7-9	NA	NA	CASSPGGVFDTQYF	TGTGCCAGCAGCCCCGGCGGGGTATTCGATACGCAGTATTTT
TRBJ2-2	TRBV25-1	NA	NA	CASSRGAGRNTGELFF	TGTGCCAGCAGTCGGGGGGCAGGGAGGAACACCGGGGAGCTGTTTTTT
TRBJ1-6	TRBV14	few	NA	CASSQETGNSPLHF	TGTGCCAGCAGCCAGGAGACGGGAAATTCACCCCTCCACTTT
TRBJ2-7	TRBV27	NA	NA	CASSLLAGTQGEQYF	TGTGCCAGCAGTTTATTAGCCGGGACTCAGGGCGAGCAGTACTTC
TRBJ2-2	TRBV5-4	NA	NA	CASSLARGGGELFF	TGTGCCAGCAGCTTGGCTCGGGGTGGCGGGGAGCTGTTTTTT
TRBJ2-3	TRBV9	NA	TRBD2	CASSPRLAGETDTQYF	TGTGCCAGCAGCCCCCGACTAGCGGGGGAAACAGATACGCAGTATTTT